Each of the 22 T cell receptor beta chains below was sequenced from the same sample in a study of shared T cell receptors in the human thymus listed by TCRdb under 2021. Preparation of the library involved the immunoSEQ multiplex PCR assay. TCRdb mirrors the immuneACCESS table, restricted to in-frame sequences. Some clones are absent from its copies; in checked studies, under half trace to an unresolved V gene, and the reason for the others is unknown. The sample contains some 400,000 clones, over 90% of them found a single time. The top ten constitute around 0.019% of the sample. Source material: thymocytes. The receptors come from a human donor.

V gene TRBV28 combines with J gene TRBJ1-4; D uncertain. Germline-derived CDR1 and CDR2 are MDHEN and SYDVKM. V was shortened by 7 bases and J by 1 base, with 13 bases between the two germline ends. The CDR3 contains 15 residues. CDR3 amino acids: CASIPGLGTNEKLFF. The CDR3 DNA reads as TGTGCCAGCATTCCGGGCCTTGGAACTAATGAAAAACTGTTTTTT.

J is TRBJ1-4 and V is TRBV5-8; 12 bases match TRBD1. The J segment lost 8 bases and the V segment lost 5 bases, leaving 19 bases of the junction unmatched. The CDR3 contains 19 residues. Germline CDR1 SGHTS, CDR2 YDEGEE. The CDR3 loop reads CASSQTFRDRGREDEKLFF. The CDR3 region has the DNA TGTGCCAGCAGTCAAACGTTCCGGGACAGGGGGCGCGAGGACGAAAAACTGTTTTTT.

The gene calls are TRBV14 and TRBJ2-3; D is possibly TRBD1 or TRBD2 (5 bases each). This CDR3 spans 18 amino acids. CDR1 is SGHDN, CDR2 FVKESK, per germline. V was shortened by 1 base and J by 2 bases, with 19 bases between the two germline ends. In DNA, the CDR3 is TGTGCCAGCAGCCAAGTAAAAGATTCGGGACCATCCACAGATACGCAGTATTTT. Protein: CASSQVKDSGPSTDTQYF.

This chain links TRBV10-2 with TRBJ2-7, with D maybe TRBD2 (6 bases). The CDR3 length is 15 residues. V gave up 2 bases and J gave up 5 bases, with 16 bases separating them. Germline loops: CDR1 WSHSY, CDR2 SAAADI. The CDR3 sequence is CASSEVGGLMDEQYF. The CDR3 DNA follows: TGCGCCAGCAGTGAGGTGGGAGGACTAATGGACGAGCAGTACTTC.

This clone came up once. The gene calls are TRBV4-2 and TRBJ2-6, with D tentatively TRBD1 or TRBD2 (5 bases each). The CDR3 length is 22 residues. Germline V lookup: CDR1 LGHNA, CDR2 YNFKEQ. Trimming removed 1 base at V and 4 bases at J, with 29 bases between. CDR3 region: CASSQAGPCGGTTSGGANVLTF. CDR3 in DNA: TGTGCCAGCAGCCAAGCGGGGCCTTGTGGTGGCACTACCTCAGGAGGGGCCAACGTCCTGACTTTC.

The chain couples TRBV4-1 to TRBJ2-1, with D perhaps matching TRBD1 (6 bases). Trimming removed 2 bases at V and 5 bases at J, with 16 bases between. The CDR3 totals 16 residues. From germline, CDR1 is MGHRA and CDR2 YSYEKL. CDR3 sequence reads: CASSQYEQGPNNEQFF. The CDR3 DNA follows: TGCGCCAGCAGCCAATACGAACAGGGACCTAACAATGAGCAGTTCTTC.

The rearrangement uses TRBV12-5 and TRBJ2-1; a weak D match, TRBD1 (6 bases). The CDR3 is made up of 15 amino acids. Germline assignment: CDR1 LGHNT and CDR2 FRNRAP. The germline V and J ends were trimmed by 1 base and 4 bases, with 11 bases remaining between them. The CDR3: CASGLGTDRYNEQFF. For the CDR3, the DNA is TGTGCTAGTGGTTTGGGAACCGACAGGTACAATGAGCAGTTCTTC.

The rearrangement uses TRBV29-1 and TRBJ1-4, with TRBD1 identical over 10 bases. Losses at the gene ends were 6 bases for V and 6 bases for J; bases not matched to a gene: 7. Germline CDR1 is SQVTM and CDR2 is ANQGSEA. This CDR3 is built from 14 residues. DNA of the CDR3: TGCAGCGTCCGACAGGGGGCCGTCGATGAAAAACTGTTTTTT. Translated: CSVRQGAVDEKLFF.

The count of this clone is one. CDR3 nucleotides: TGTGCCAGCAGCTTAAGGAGGGATGGGTCTAGCGGACCCAATGAGCAGTTCTTC. Translating it yields CASSLRRDGSSGPNEQFF. V is TRBV7-3 and J is TRBJ2-1; TRBD2 agrees at 7 bases. The V and J ends lost 1 base and 6 bases, in that order; junction bases with no gene match: 15. Germline V gene lookup returns CDR1 SGHTA and CDR2 FQGTGA. The CDR3 is 18 residues long.

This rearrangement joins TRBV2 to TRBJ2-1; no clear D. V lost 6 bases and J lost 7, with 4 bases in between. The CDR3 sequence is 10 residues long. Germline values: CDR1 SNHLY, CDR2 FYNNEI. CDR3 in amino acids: CASSGNEQFF. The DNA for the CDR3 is TGTGCCAGCAGCGGGAATGAGCAGTTCTTC.

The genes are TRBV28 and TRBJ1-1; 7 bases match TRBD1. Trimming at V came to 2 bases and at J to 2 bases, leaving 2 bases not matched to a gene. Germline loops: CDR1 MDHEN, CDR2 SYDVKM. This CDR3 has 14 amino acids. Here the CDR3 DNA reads TGTGCCAGCAGTTTAGACAGGGATAACACTGAAGCTTTCTTT. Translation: CASSLDRDNTEAFF.

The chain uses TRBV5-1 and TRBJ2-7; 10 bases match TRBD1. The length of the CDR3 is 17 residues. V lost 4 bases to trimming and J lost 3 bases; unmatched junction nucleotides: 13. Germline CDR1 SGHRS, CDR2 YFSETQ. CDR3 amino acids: CASSPEGTGECLYEQYF. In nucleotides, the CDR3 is TGCGCCAGCAGCCCGGAGGGGACAGGGGAGTGCCTCTACGAGCAGTACTTC. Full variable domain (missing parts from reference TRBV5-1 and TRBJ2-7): KAGVTQTPRYLIKTRGQQVTLSCSPISGHRSVSWYQQTPGQGLQFLFEYFSETQRNKGNFPGRFSGRQFSNSRSEMNVSTLELGDSALYLCASSPEGTGECLYEQYFGPGTRLTVT.

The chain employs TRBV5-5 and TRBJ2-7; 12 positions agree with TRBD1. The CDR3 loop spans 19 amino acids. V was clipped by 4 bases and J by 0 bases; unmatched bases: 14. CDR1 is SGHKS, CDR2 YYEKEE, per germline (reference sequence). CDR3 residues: CASSQRDRGLRSFSYEQYF. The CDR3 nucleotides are TGTGCCAGCAGCCAAAGGGACAGGGGGCTTAGGTCCTTCTCCTACGAGCAGTACTTC.

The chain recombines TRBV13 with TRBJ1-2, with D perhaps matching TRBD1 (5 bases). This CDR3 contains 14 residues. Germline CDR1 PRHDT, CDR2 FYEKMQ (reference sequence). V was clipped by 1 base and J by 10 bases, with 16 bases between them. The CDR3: CASSLARTPLPYTF. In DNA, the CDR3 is TGTGCCAGCAGCTTAGCTAGGACACCACTACCCTACACCTTC.

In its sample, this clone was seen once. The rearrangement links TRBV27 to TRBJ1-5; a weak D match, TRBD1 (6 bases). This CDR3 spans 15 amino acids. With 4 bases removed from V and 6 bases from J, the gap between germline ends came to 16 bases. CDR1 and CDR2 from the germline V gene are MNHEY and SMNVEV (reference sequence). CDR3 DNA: TGTGCCAGCAGTTCACAGGGACGACGGGGTCAGCCCCAGCATTTT. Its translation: CASSSQGRRGQPQHF.

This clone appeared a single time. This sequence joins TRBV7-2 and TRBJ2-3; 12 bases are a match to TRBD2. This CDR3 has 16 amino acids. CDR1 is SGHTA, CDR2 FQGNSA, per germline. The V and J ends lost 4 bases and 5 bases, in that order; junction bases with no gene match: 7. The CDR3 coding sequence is TGTGCCAGCAGCTCTGGACTAGCGGGATACGGAGATACGCAGTATTTT. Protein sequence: CASSSGLAGYGDTQYF.

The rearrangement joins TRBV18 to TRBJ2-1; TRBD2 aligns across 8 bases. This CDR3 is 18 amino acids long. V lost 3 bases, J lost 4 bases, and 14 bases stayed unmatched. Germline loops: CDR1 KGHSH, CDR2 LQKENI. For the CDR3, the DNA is TGTGCCAGCTCACCGGCATCTTTGGCGGGAGGCGTTTACAATGAGCAGTTCTTC. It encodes CASSPASLAGGVYNEQFF.

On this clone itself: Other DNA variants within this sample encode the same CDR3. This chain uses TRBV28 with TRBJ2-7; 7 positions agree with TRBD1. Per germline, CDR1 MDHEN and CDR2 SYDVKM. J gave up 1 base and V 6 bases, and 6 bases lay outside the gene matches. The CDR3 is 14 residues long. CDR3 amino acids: CASSFGTASYEQYF. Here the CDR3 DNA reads TGTGCCAGCAGCTTCGGGACAGCATCCTACGAGCAGTACTTC.

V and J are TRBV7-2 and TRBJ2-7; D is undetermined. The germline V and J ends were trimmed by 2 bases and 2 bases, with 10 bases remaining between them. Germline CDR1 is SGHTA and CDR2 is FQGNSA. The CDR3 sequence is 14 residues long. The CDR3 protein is CASSLFGSPYEQYF. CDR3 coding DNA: TGTGCCAGCAGCTTATTCGGCAGTCCCTACGAGCAGTACTTC.

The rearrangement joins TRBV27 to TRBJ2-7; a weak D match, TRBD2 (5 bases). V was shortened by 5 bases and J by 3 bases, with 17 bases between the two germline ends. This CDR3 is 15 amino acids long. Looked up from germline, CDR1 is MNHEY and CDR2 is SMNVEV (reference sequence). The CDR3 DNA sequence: TGTGCCAGCAGTCCTATCGGGGTGTGGGACTACGAGCAGTACTTC. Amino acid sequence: CASSPIGVWDYEQYF.

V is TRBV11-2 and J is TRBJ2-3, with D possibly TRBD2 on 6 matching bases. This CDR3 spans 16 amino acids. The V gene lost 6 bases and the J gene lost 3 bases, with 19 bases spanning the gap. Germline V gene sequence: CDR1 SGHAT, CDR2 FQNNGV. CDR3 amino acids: CASRLGWEDLTDTQYF. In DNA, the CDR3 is TGTGCCAGCAGGCTTGGGTGGGAGGACCTGACAGATACGCAGTATTTT.

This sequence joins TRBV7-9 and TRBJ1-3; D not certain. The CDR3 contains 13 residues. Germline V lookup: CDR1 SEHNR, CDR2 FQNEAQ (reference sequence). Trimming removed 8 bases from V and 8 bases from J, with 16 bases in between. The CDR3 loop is CASPHPYGDTIYF. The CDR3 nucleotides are TGTGCCAGCCCTCACCCTTACGGGGACACCATATATTTT.